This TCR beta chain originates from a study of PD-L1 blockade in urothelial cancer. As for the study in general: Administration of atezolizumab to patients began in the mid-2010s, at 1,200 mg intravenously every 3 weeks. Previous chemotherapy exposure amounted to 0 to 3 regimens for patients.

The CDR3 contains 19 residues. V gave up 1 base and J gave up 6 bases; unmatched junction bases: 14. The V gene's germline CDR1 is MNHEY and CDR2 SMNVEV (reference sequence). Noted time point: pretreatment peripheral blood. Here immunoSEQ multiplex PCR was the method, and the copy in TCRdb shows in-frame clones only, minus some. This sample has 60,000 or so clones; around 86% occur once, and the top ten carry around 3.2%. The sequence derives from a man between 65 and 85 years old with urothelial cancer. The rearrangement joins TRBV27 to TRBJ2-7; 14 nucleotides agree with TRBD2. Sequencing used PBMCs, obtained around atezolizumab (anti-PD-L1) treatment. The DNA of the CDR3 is TGTGCCAGCAGTTTATGGGGAGGGACTAGCGGGAGAGGGTCTGGCGAGCAGTACTTC. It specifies CASSLWGGTSGRGSGEQYF.